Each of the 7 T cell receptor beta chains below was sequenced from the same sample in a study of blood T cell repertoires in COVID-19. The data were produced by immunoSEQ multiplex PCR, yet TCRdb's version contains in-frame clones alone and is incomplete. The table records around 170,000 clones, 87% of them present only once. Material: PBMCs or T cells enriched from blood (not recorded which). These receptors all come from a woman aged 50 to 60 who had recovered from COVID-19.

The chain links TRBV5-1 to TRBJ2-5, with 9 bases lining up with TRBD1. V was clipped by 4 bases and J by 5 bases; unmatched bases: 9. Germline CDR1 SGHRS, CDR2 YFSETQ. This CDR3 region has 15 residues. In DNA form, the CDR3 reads TGCGCCAGCAGCAGCCGAACAGGGGGCCTGGAGACCCAGTACTTC. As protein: CASSSRTGGLETQYF.

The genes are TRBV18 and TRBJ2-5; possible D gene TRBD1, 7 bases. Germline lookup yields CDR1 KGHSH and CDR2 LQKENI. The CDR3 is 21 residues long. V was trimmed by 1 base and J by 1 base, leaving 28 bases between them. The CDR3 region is CASSPLQRGGRQRVRQETQYF. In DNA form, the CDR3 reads TGTGCCAGCTCACCACTTCAGAGAGGGGGCCGCCAGCGGGTCCGCCAAGAGACCCAGTACTTC.

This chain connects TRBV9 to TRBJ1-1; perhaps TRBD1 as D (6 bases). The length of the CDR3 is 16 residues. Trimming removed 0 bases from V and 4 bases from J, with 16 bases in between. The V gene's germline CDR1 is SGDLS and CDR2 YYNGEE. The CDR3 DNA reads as TGTGCCAGCAGCGTAGTTGGGGGCCGGGAGGGCACTGAAGCTTTCTTT. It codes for CASSVVGGREGTEAFF.

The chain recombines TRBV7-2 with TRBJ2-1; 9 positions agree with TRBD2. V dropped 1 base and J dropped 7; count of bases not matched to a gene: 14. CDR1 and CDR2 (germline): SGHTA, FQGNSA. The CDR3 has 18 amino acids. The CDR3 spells CASSLVGGAGGIKNEQFF. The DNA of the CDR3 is TGTGCCAGCAGCTTAGTAGGTGGAGCGGGAGGAATTAAGAATGAGCAGTTCTTC. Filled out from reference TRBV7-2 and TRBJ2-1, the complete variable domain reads GAGVSQSPSNKVTEKGKDVELRCDPISGHTALYWYRQSLGQGLEFLIYFQGNSAPDKSGLPSDRFSAERTGGSVSTLTIQRTQQEDSAVYLCASSLVGGAGGIKNEQFFGPGTRLTVL.

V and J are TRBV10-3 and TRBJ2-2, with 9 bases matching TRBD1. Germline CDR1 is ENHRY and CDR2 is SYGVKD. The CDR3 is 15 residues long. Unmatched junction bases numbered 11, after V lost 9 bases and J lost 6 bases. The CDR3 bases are TGTGCCATTCGCCCGGGACAGGGTGATGCCGGGGAGCTGTTTTTT. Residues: CAIRPGQGDAGELFF.

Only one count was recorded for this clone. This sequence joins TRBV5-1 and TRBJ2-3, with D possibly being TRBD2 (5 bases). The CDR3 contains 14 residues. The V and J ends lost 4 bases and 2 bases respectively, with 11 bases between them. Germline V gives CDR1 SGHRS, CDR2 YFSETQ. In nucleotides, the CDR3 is TGCGCCAGCAGCCCGGAGGCCCACACAGATACGCAGTATTTT. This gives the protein CASSPEAHTDTQYF.

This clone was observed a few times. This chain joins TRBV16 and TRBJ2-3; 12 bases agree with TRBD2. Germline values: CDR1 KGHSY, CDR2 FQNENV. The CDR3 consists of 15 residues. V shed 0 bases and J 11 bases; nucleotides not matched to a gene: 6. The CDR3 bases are TGTGCCAGCAGCCAATCCGGTCTAGCGGGAGGGGTGCAGTATTTT. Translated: CASSQSGLAGGVQYF.